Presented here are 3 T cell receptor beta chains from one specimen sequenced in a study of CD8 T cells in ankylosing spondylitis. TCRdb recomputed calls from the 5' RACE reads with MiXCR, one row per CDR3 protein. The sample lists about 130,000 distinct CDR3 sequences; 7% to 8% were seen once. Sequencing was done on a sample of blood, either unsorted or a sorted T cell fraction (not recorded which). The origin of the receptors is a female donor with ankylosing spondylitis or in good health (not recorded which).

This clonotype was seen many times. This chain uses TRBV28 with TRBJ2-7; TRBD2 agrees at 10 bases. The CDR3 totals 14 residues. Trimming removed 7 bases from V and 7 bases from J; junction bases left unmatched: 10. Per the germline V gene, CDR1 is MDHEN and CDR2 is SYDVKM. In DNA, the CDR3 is TGTGCCAGCAACCTGGGGCTAGCGGGGGAAGAGCAGTACTTC. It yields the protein CASNLGLAGEEQYF.

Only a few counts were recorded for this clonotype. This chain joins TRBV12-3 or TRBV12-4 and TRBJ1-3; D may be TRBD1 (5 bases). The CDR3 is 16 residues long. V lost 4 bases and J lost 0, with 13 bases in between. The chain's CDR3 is CASSYETGPSGNTIYF. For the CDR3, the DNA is TGTGCCAGCAGTTATGAAACAGGACCCTCTGGAAACACCATATATTTT.

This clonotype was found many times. This CDR3 reads CASSPSLDRGFLSETQYF. The DNA of the CDR3 is TGCGCCAGCAGCCCAAGTCTGGACAGGGGGTTTCTGTCAGAGACCCAGTACTTC. The chain links TRBV4-1 to TRBJ2-5; 10 nucleotides match TRBD1. The germline CDR1 and CDR2 sequences are MGHRA and YSYEKL. The CDR3 has 18 residues. Germline trimming cut 4 bases from V and 4 bases from J; bases unmatched to any gene: 15.